What follows are 27 T cell receptor beta chains derived from one specimen sequenced in a study of blood T cells in healthy people across ages. A second PCR of 7 to 11 cycles used a sample-barcoded 5' primer and a J-beta primer mix. TCRdb re-called the 5' RACE reads through MiXCR, storing one row per CDR3 protein. This table has around 1,900,000 distinct CDR3 sequences, 35% to 50% appearing once. Input material: blood. Receptors were obtained from a human donor in good health.

A few counts support this clonotype. For the CDR3, the DNA is TGTGCCAGCAGCGACGGGGGGGGAGATACGCAGTATTTT. Translated: CASSDGGGDTQYF. The chain is built from TRBV11-1 and TRBJ2-3, with 8 bases matching TRBD2. V lost 5 bases to trimming and J lost 5 bases; unmatched junction nucleotides: 3. The CDR3 is made up of 13 amino acids. CDR1 is SGHAT, CDR2 FQDESV, per germline (reference sequence).

The chain has TRBV5-6 and TRBJ2-7, with D perhaps being TRBD1 or TRBD2 (5 bases each). V gave up 3 bases and J gave up 1 base, with 14 bases separating them. This CDR3 has 15 residues. Per the germline V gene, CDR1 is SGHDT and CDR2 is YYEEEE. The CDR3 sequence: CASSWDPDPSYEQYF. The CDR3 nucleotides are TGTGCCAGCAGCTGGGACCCGGACCCTTCCTACGAGCAGTACTTC.

This rearrangement joins TRBV7-2 to TRBJ2-7, with TRBD2 identical over 8 bases. This CDR3 is built from 16 residues. Germline CDR1 SGHTA, CDR2 FQGNSA. V lost 2 bases and J lost 3; bases outside the gene matches: 9. CDR3 coding DNA: TGTGCCAGCAGCTTATTCTCGGGGGGGGCCGACTACGAGCAGTACTTC. Translated: CASSLFSGGADYEQYF.

This chain joins TRBV7-9 and TRBJ1-6; the match to TRBD1 covers 7 bases. The CDR3 runs 17 residues. Germline V gene lookup returns CDR1 SEHNR and CDR2 FQNEAQ (reference sequence). The J segment lost 2 bases and the V segment lost 5 bases, leaving 9 bases of the junction unmatched. The CDR3 reads CASSPTGYRAYNSPLHF. For the CDR3, the DNA is TGTGCCAGCAGCCCGACAGGGTATAGGGCCTATAATTCACCCCTCCACTTT.

J is TRBJ2-7 and V is TRBV7-2, with D unclear. Germline lookup yields CDR1 SGHTA and CDR2 FQGNSA. V shed 5 bases and J shed 0 bases, with 11 bases lying between them. This CDR3 contains 14 residues. This chain's CDR3 is CASSIGRSSYEQYF. CDR3 nucleotides: TGTGCCAGCAGCATCGGACGTAGCTCCTACGAGCAGTACTTC.

As concerns this clonotype: This may be a read error: a much more frequent sequence differs by one nucleotide. The chain has TRBV5-4 and TRBJ2-1, with D unclear. CDR1 and CDR2 (germline): SGHNT, YYREEE (reference sequence). This CDR3 has 13 residues. This CDR3 is CASGLPTRNEQFF. Written as DNA, the CDR3 is TGTGCCAGCGGCTTACCTACGAGGAATGAGCAGTTCTTC. Supplemented by reference TRBV5-4 and TRBJ2-1, the full variable domain reads ETGVTQSPTHLIKTRGQQVTLRCSSQSGHNTVSWYQQALGQGPQFIFQYYREEENGRGNFPPRFSGLQFPNYSSELNVNALELDDSALYLCASGLPTRNEQFFGPGTRLTVL.

The table lists this clonotype with many counts. The chain carries TRBV7-9 and TRBJ2-7, with 7 positions matching TRBD1. Germline CDR1 and CDR2: SEHNR and FQNEAQ (reference sequence). The CDR3 is made up of 19 amino acids. V shed 5 bases, J shed 3 bases, and the junction held 22 bases outside the gene matches. CDR3 nucleotide sequence: TGTGCCAGCAGCCCGGACAGGTTACTTTCCCGAGGGGGACACTACGAGCAGTACTTC. Translation: CASSPDRLLSRGGHYEQYF.

For this clonotype: As the CDR3 is not closed by the conserved phenylalanine or tryptophan, this likely results from a read error. J is TRBJ2-1 and V is TRBV5-6; no clear D. Germline loops: CDR1 SGHDT, CDR2 YYEEEE. The length of the CDR3 is 12 residues. V was shortened by 5 bases and J by 7 bases, with 10 bases between the two germline ends. The CDR3 sequence is CASSFNWNEQFV. CDR3 in DNA: TGTGCCAGCAGTTTCAACTGGAATGAGCAGTTCGTC.

This clonotype occurred a few times. The V call is TRBV4-3, the J call TRBJ2-5; 10 bases map to TRBD1. Germline CDR1 is LGHNA and CDR2 is YSLEER. V shed 2 bases and J 7 bases; nucleotides not matched to a gene: 4. The CDR3 has 14 amino acids. The CDR3 region is CASSQTTGGLTQYF. The CDR3 DNA reads TGCGCCAGCAGCCAAACGACAGGGGGCTTGACCCAGTACTTC.

This clonotype came up a few times. The chain joins TRBV7-2 to TRBJ1-1; D unclear. The V and J ends lost 1 base and 10 bases respectively, with 10 bases between them. The germline CDR1 and CDR2 sequences are SGHTA and FQGNSA. The CDR3 sequence is 12 residues long. The CDR3 loop is CASSLVVGRAFF. The CDR3 region has the DNA TGTGCCAGCAGCTTAGTTGTGGGAAGAGCTTTCTTT.

This clonotype has only a few counts. The rearrangement uses TRBV5-1 and TRBJ2-1; 13 bases are a match to TRBD2. Trimming took 4 bases from V and 5 from J; bases not matched to a gene: 6. The CDR3 is 16 residues long. CDR1 and CDR2 from the germline V gene are SGHRS and YFSETQ. The CDR3 nucleotides are TGCGCCAGCAGCCCCGGACTAGCGGGGGCGAACAATGAGCAGTTCTTC. It is translated as CASSPGLAGANNEQFF.

This clonotype was counted between two and nine times. This chain connects TRBV20-1 to TRBJ2-1, with 10 nucleotides matching TRBD2. Germline V gives CDR1 DFQATT, CDR2 SNEGSKA (reference sequence). This CDR3 is built from 15 residues. J was trimmed by 9 bases and V by 6 bases; bases with no gene match: 14. As DNA, the CDR3 is TGCAGTGCCGATCCCCGCGGGACTAGCGTATCTGAGCAGTTCTTC. Its protein is CSADPRGTSVSEQFF.

In this sample, this clonotype turned up a few times. J is TRBJ2-3 and V is TRBV5-1; perhaps D is TRBD1 or TRBD2 (5 bases each). Germline V lookup: CDR1 SGHRS, CDR2 YFSETQ. CDR3 length equals 17 residues. V was pared by 0 bases and J by 1 base, with 15 bases between. The CDR3 DNA sequence: TGCGCCAGCAGCTTGGGGGGCGGGCAGGGCCGCACAGATACGCAGTATTTT. It yields the protein CASSLGGGQGRTDTQYF.

The genes are TRBV12-5 and TRBJ2-7; a possible D gene is TRBD1 (6 bases). CDR3 length: 15 residues. The ends were cut back, 3 bases at V and 5 bases at J, with 17 bases in the middle. CDR1 is LGHNT and CDR2 is FRNRAP in the germline V gene. The CDR3 loop reads CASGLEWTVLDEQYF. CDR3 DNA: TGTGCTAGTGGTTTAGAGTGGACAGTACTCGACGAGCAGTACTTC.

The rearrangement links TRBV12-3 or TRBV12-4 to TRBJ1-5; 7 nucleotides line up with TRBD1. This CDR3 region has 16 residues. Trimming took 6 bases from V and 1 from J; bases not matched to a gene: 9. The CDR3 here is CASSPEGAGSNQPQHF. The CDR3 nucleotides are TGTGCCAGCAGCCCAGAGGGGGCGGGGAGCAATCAGCCCCAGCATTTT.

The chain employs TRBV5-4 and TRBJ2-1; D unclear. This CDR3 contains 14 residues. The germline V gene has CDR1 SGHNT and CDR2 YYREEE (reference sequence). V lost 0 bases to trimming and J lost 6 bases, with 10 bases between them. The CDR3 DNA reads as TGTGCCAGCAGCTTGGCCGATGCTAGCAATGAGCAGTTCTTC. Translation gives CASSLADASNEQFF.

This clonotype was counted between two and nine times. The chain carries TRBV9 and TRBJ1-1; possible D gene TRBD1, 5 bases. The CDR3 runs to 15 residues. Trimming removed 4 bases at V and 1 base at J, with 14 bases between. The germline CDR1 and CDR2 sequences are SGDLS and YYNGEE. The CDR3: CASSPPPGTNTEAFF. DNA for the CDR3: TGTGCCAGCAGCCCCCCCCCGGGGACGAACACTGAAGCTTTCTTT.

V is TRBV6-2 or TRBV6-3 and J is TRBJ2-1, with D perhaps matching TRBD1 (6 bases). The CDR3 covers 14 residues. V lost 5 bases to trimming and J lost 8 bases, with 16 bases between them. Per the germline V gene, CDR1 is MNHEY and CDR2 is SVGEGT. The CDR3 sequence is CASSTGSWAYEQFF. For the CDR3, the DNA is TGTGCCAGCAGTACAGGGTCGTGGGCGTATGAGCAGTTCTTC.

This clonotype has just a few counts. The CDR3 DNA reads TGTGCCAGCAGTTTAGAGTCCCCTGGGGCCAACGTCCTGACTTTC. Translated: CASSLESPGANVLTF. The gene calls are TRBV12-3 or TRBV12-4 and TRBJ2-6; D ambiguous. V lost 1 base and J 2 bases, leaving 6 bases between the germline ends. The CDR3 contains 15 residues.

This clonotype was observed a single time. CDR3 sequence (DNA): TGTGCCAGCAGTCCCTACTCAGGGGGAACCGGCCCGTTCTTC. Its translation is CASSPYSGGTGPFF. This chain links TRBV12-3 or TRBV12-4 with TRBJ2-1; 7 positions match TRBD1. J was trimmed by 15 bases and V by 5 bases; bases with no gene match: 16. This CDR3 is 14 amino acids long.

This clonotype appeared once. One end of the junction does not line up with germline, which may come from a read error. J is TRBJ1-6 and V is TRBV5-5; D unresolved. CDR1 is SGHKS, CDR2 YYEKEE, per germline (reference sequence). The length of the CDR3 is 16 residues. CDR3 in amino acids: CASSLSYLMNNSPPHF. The CDR3 DNA is TGTGCCAGCAGCTTGTCCTATTTAATGAATAATTCACCCCCCCACTTT.

This clonotype was seen a few times. The rearrangement uses TRBV4-3 and TRBJ1-2; weak D call: TRBD1 (6 bases). Between the trimmed V and J ends, which lost 0 bases and 7 bases, there was a span of 9 bases. The length of the CDR3 is 13 residues. Germline V gene data show CDR1 as LGHNA and CDR2 as YSLEER. CDR3 protein: CASSQEQGSGYTF. The CDR3 DNA is TGCGCCAGCAGCCAAGAACAGGGTAGTGGCTACACCTTC.

The chain couples TRBV3-1 to TRBJ2-2; D is unresolved. Per the germline V gene, CDR1 is LGHDT and CDR2 is YNNKEL (reference sequence). The CDR3 runs 16 residues. Between the trimmed V and J ends, which lost 5 bases and 3 bases, there was a span of 16 bases. CDR3 nucleotide sequence: TGTGCCAGCAGCTTTGGCCCCACCCCTGACACCGGGGAGCTGTTTTTT. Translation gives CASSFGPTPDTGELFF.

The chain has TRBV20-1 and TRBJ1-1, with a tentative D call TRBD1 (6 bases). Germline V gene lookup returns CDR1 DFQATT and CDR2 SNEGSKA (reference sequence). This CDR3 is 14 amino acids long. V dropped 5 bases and J dropped 11 bases, with 24 bases sitting between them. The DNA for the CDR3 is TGCAGTGCTCCTCAGGGGCCCCCCCAGGGTGAGGCTTTCTTT. The encoded protein is CSAPQGPPQGEAFF.

In DNA, the CDR3 is TGTGCCAGCAGCTTCTTTGGACAGGGACGGGGGCCCCAGCATTTT. Protein product: CASSFFGQGRGPQHF. The rearrangement links TRBV7-9 to TRBJ1-5; 8 bases align to TRBD1. J lost 9 bases, V lost 3 bases, and 10 bases had no gene match. The CDR3 totals 15 residues. The V gene's germline CDR1 is SEHNR and CDR2 FQNEAQ (reference sequence).

This clonotype was seen a handful of times. The rearrangement uses TRBV20-1 and TRBJ1-5; D is unclear. Trimming removed 6 bases at V and 4 bases at J, with 10 bases between. Germline V lookup: CDR1 DFQATT, CDR2 SNEGSKA (reference sequence). This CDR3 spans 12 amino acids. The CDR3 sequence is CSAQDPNQPQHF. The CDR3 DNA is TGCAGTGCCCAGGATCCGAATCAGCCCCAGCATTTT.

The chain is built from TRBV5-1 and TRBJ1-4, with D possibly being TRBD1 (6 bases). Trimming left V 3 bases short and J 7 bases short, with 13 bases between. The CDR3 is 14 residues long. The V gene's germline CDR1 is SGHRS and CDR2 YFSETQ. The CDR3 coding sequence is TGCGCCAGCAGCTCAACAGGGATCAGTGAAAAACTGTTTTTT. Protein product: CASSSTGISEKLFF.